The 2 T cell receptor beta chains reported below all come from one sample, sequenced in a study of PD-L1 blockade in urothelial cancer. The method was immunoSEQ multiplex PCR; TCRdb's version includes in-frame clones alone and lacks a portion of them. Of 40,000 to 60,000 clones in the sample, 65% to 85% were seen once. Sample time point: peripheral blood 6 weeks after treatment start. The sequencing used PBMCs, collected around atezolizumab (anti-PD-L1) treatment. The receptor set was obtained from a man between 65 and 79 years old with urothelial cancer.

This chain joins TRBV27 and TRBJ2-1; D is uncertain. V was shortened by 1 base and J by 0 bases, with 10 bases between the two germline ends. Germline V CDR1 and CDR2: MNHEY, SMNVEV (reference sequence). The CDR3 runs 16 residues. The CDR3: CASSLLESTSYNEQFF. The DNA of the CDR3 is TGTGCCAGCAGTTTATTGGAGTCCACCTCCTACAATGAGCAGTTCTTC.

The chain carries TRBV14 and TRBJ2-6; 9 bases map to TRBD1. The CDR3 loop spans 18 amino acids. V lost 2 bases to trimming and J lost 1 base; unmatched junction nucleotides: 6. In germline, CDR1 is SGHDN, CDR2 FVKESK. The CDR3 DNA reads TGTGCCAGCAGCCAATCTACAGGGGGCATGTCTGGGGCCAACGTCCTGACTTTC. This gives the protein CASSQSTGGMSGANVLTF.